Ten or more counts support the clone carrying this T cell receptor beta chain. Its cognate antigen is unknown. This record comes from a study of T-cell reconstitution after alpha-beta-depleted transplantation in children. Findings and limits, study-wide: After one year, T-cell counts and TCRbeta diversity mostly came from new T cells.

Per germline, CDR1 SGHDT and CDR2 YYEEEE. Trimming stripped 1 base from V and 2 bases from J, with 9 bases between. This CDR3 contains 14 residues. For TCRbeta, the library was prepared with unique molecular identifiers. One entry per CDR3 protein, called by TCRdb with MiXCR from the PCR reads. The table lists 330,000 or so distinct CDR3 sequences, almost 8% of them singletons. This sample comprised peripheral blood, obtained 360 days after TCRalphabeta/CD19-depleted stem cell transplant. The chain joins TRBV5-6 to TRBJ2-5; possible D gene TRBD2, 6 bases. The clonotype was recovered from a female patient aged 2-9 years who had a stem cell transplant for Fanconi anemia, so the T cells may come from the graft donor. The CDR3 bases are TGTGCCAGCAGCTTGACGGGGGTACAAGAGACCCAGTACTTC. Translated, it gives CASSLTGVQETQYF.